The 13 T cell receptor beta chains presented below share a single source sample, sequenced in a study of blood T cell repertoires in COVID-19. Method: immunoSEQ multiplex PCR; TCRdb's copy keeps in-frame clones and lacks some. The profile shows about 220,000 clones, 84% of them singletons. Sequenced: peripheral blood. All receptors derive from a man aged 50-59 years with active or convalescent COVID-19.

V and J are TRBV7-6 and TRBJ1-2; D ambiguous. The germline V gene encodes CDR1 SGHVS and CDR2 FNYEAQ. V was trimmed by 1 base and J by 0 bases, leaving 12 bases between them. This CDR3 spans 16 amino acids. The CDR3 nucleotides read TGTGCCAGCAGCTTAGGCTTTTTCAGTACTAACTATGGCTACACCTTC. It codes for CASSLGFFSTNYGYTF.

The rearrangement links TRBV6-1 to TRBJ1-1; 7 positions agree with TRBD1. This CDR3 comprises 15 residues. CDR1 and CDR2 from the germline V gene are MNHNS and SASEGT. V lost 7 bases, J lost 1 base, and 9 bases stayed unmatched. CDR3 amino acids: CASTETGYQNTEAFF. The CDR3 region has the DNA TGTGCCAGCACCGAGACAGGGTATCAGAACACTGAAGCTTTCTTT.

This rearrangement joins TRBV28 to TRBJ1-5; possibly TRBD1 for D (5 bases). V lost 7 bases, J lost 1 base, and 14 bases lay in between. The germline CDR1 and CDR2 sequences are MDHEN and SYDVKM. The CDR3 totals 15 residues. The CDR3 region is CASTRGTPSNQPQHF. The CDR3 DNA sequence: TGTGCCAGCACCCGAGGGACTCCAAGCAATCAGCCCCAGCATTTT.

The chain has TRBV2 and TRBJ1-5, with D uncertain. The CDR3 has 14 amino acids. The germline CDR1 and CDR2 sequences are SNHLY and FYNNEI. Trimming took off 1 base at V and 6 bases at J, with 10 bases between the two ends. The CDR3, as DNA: TGTGCCAGCAGTGAAGTGGTAGAGTCTCAGCCCCAGCATTTT. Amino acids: CASSEVVESQPQHF.

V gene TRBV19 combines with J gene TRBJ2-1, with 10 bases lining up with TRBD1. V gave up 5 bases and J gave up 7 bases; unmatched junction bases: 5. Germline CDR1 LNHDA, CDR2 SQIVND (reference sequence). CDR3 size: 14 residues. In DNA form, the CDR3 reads TGTGCCAGTAGTCGACAGGGGGCAGGAAATGAGCAGTTCTTC. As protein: CASSRQGAGNEQFF. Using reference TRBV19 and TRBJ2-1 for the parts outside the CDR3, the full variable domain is DGGITQSPKYLFRKEGQNVTLSCEQNLNHDAMYWYRQDPGQGLRLIYYSQIVNDFQKGDIAEGYSVSREKKESFPLTVTSAQKNPTAFYLCASSRQGAGNEQFFGPGTRLTVL.

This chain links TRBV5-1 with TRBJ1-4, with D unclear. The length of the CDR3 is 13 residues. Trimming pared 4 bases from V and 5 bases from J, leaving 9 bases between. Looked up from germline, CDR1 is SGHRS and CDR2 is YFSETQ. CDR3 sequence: CASSTRGNEKLFF. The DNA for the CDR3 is TGCGCCAGCAGCACCCGAGGGAATGAAAAACTGTTTTTT.

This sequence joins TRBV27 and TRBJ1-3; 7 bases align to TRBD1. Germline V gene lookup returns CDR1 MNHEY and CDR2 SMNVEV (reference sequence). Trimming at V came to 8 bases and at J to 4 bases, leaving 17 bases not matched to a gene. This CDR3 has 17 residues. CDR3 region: CASGRAPGQEYGNTIYF. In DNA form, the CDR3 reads TGTGCCAGCGGTAGGGCACCTGGACAGGAGTACGGAAACACCATATATTTT.

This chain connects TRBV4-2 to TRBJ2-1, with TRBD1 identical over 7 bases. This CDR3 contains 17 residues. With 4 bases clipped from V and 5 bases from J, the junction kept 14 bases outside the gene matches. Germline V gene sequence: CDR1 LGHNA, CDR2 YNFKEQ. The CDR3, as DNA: TGTGCCAGCAGCCTTCTCCCAGGGGGAGTAGTTGACAATGAGCAGTTCTTC. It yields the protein CASSLLPGGVVDNEQFF.

CDR3 sequence: CASSHGAGGPGIETQYF. The CDR3 nucleotides are TGTGCCAGCAGCCATGGGGCGGGAGGGCCGGGAATTGAGACCCAGTACTTC. The chain has TRBV5-4 and TRBJ2-5, with TRBD2 matching over 9 bases. The CDR3 runs to 17 residues. J lost 5 bases, V lost 4 bases, and 15 bases had no gene match. CDR1 SGHNT and CDR2 YYREEE come from the germline V gene (reference sequence).

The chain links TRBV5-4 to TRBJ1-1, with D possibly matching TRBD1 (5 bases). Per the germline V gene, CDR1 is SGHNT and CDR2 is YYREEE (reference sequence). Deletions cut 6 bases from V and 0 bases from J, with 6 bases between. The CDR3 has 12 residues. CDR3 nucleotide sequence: TGTGCCAGCAAAGGGGTGAACACTGAAGCTTTCTTT. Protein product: CASKGVNTEAFF.

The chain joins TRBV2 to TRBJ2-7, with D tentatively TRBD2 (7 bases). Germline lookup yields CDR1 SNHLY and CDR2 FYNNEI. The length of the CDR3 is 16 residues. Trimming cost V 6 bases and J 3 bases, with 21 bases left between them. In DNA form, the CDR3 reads TGTGCCAGCAGAGTGGGAGGGGGGGCGACTCTCTACGAGCAGTACGTC. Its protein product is CASRVGGGATLYEQYV.

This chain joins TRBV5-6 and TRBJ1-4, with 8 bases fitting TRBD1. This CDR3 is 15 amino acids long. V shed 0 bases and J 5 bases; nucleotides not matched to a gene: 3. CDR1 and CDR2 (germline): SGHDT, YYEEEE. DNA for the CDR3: TGTGCCAGCAGCTTGGTCCGGGACAGGAATGAAAAACTGTTTTTT. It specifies CASSLVRDRNEKLFF.

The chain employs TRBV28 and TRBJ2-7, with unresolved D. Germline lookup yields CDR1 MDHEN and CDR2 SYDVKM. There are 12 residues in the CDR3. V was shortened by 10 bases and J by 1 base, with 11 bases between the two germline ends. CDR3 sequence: CATPSFSYEQYV. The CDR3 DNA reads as TGTGCCACCCCCAGTTTTTCCTACGAGCAGTACGTC.